Following are 11 T cell receptor beta chains from one sample sequenced in a study of cytomegalovirus exposure and HLA in healthy donors. Repertoires were generated with immunoSEQ multiplex PCR, while TCRdb's copy carries only in-frame clones and drops some. Among approximately 160,000 clones listed, roughly 84% were seen once. Sequenced sample: PBMCs. Source of these receptors: a man younger than 40 in good health and CMV-seropositive.

This clone has only one observation. The chain is built from TRBV29-1 and TRBJ2-2; TRBD1 matches at 7 bases. J gave up 4 bases and V 6 bases, and 2 bases lay outside the gene matches. The CDR3 spans 12 residues. Germline CDR1 SQVTM, CDR2 ANQGSEA. CDR3 in amino acids: CSVGDSTGELFF. The CDR3 bases are TGCAGCGTAGGGGACAGCACCGGGGAGCTGTTTTTT.

A word on this clone: It may be a read error: a sequence one base away is much more abundant. The same CDR3 arises from other DNA sequences in this sample as well. The rearrangement links TRBV9 to TRBJ2-7; D is undetermined. In germline, CDR1 is SGDLS, CDR2 YYNGEE. CDR3 size: 16 residues. Written as DNA, the CDR3 is TGTGCTAGCAGCGTAGCTAGTCATCCTAAGTCCAGCGAGCAGTACTTC. Protein: CASSVASHPKSSEQYF.

The chain joins TRBV30 to TRBJ2-1; the match to TRBD2 covers 8 bases. Germline V gene sequence: CDR1 GTSNPN, CDR2 SVGIG (reference sequence). The CDR3 length is 14 residues. V lost 2 bases and J lost 9; bases outside the gene matches: 9. CDR3 region: CAWSPDSRGGEQFF. Written as DNA, the CDR3 is TGTGCCTGGAGTCCGGACTCCCGGGGGGGTGAGCAGTTCTTC.

The CDR3 sequence is CAWSTGLAGGETQYF. The DNA for the CDR3 is TGTGCCTGGAGTACTGGACTAGCGGGAGGGGAGACCCAGTACTTC. The V call is TRBV30, the J call TRBJ2-5; 15 nucleotides line up with TRBD2. In germline, CDR1 is GTSNPN, CDR2 SVGIG (reference sequence). With V trimmed by 2 bases and J by 5 bases, 3 bases remained unmatched. The CDR3 totals 15 residues.

The rearrangement uses TRBV7-2 and TRBJ2-3; weak D call: TRBD2 (5 bases). CDR3 length: 14 residues. V gave up 5 bases and J gave up 2 bases, with 11 bases separating them. CDR1 is SGHTA and CDR2 is FQGNSA in the germline V gene. The CDR3 coding sequence is TGTGCCAGCAGCCCCCCCGACTACACAGATACGCAGTATTTT. Translation gives CASSPPDYTDTQYF.

The chain combines TRBV2 with TRBJ2-2; D unresolved. Trimming stripped 7 bases from V and 4 bases from J, with 7 bases between. Looked up from germline, CDR1 is SNHLY and CDR2 is FYNNEI. The CDR3 loop spans 12 amino acids. CDR3: CASNPGTGELFF. As DNA, the CDR3 is TGTGCCAGCAACCCAGGCACCGGGGAGCTGTTTTTT.

The V gene is TRBV7-2, the J gene TRBJ1-6; TRBD1 aligns across 12 bases. The CDR3 consists of 17 residues. The germline V gene has CDR1 SGHTA and CDR2 FQGNSA. V lost 1 base and J lost 7; bases outside the gene matches: 5. The CDR3 is CASSLGDRGLRNSPLHF. CDR3 nucleotides: TGTGCCAGCAGCTTAGGGGACAGGGGGCTTAGAAATTCACCCCTCCACTTT.

The chain couples TRBV11-2 to TRBJ1-5; D ambiguous. Per the germline V gene, CDR1 is SGHAT and CDR2 is FQNNGV. The germline V and J ends were trimmed by 5 bases and 0 bases, with 11 bases remaining between them. The CDR3 has 15 residues. This CDR3 is CASSSRLNSNQPQHF. CDR3 DNA: TGTGCCAGCAGCAGCCGTTTAAATAGCAATCAGCCCCAGCATTTT.

The chain uses TRBV6-1 and TRBJ1-3; D gene uncertain. Germline CDR1 MNHNS, CDR2 SASEGT. CDR3 size: 13 residues. Trimming removed 1 base at V and 5 bases at J, with 6 bases between. CDR3 protein: CASSEVARNTIYF. DNA for the CDR3: TGTGCCAGCAGTGAAGTAGCTAGAAACACCATATATTTT.

The chain employs TRBV6-5 and TRBJ1-1, with 7 positions matching TRBD1. V was clipped by 10 bases and J by 5 bases; unmatched bases: 7. CDR3 length equals 12 residues. The germline V gene encodes CDR1 MNHEY and CDR2 SVGAGI. The CDR3 spells CATHRGDTEAFF. CDR3 sequence (DNA): TGTGCCACTCACAGGGGTGATACTGAAGCTTTCTTT.

The genes are TRBV7-8 and TRBJ2-7; perhaps TRBD1 as D (6 bases). Germline CDR1 and CDR2: SGHVS and FQNEAQ. Trimming cost V 1 base and J 7 bases, with 20 bases left between them. The CDR3 extends over 16 amino acids. CDR3 nucleotide sequence: TGTGCCAGCAGCTTAGTATTAGGCAGGGGAGCAGAAGAGCAGTACTTC. Translation gives CASSLVLGRGAEEQYF.